Each of the 15 T cell receptor beta chains below was sequenced from the same sample in a study of long-term antiretroviral therapy in people with HIV. With survey level as its setting, the immunoSEQ assay was v3.0. The method was immunoSEQ multiplex PCR; TCRdb's version includes in-frame clones alone and lacks a portion of them. The top ten clones hold around a quarter of a sample with tens of thousands of clones, 83% of them seen once. The sequenced sample was unsorted PBMCs, obtained 0.4 years after starting antiretroviral therapy. The origin of the receptors is a man aged 50 or older with HIV.

This clone is classed as medium-sized. This chain uses TRBV2 with TRBJ2-7; D is possibly TRBD2 (6 bases). V was trimmed by 10 bases and J by 2 bases, leaving 15 bases between them. Germline loops: CDR1 SNHLY, CDR2 FYNNEI. This CDR3 is 13 amino acids long. The CDR3: CATRAGGPYEQYF. In DNA form, the CDR3 reads TGTGCCACCAGGGCCGGGGGACCCTACGAGCAGTACTTC.

This clone showed up just once. The chain combines TRBV6-4 with TRBJ1-1, with TRBD1 identical over 7 bases. The CDR3 runs 13 residues. Looked up from germline, CDR1 is MRHNA and CDR2 is SNTAGT. Losses at the gene ends were 7 bases for V and 4 bases for J; bases not matched to a gene: 6. The CDR3 DNA follows: TGTGCCAGCAATAAACAGGGGAGCACTGAAGCTTTCTTT. This translates into CASNKQGSTEAFF.

J is TRBJ2-5 and V is TRBV2, with D maybe TRBD1 (5 bases). The V gene's germline CDR1 is SNHLY and CDR2 FYNNEI. With 6 bases removed from V and 2 bases from J, the gap between germline ends came to 16 bases. The CDR3 runs to 15 residues. In nucleotides, the CDR3 is TGTGCCAGCAGGGACATAGCCGGCGATCAAGAGACCCAGTACTTC. Translation: CASRDIAGDQETQYF.

The chain couples TRBV4-3 to TRBJ1-3; 10 bases match TRBD1. The germline gives CDR1 LGHNA, CDR2 YSLEER. V gave up 4 bases and J gave up 2 bases; unmatched junction bases: 8. The CDR3 contains 17 residues. CDR3 sequence reads: CASSPLTGGSTGNTIYF. CDR3 nucleotides: TGCGCCAGCAGCCCGCTGACAGGGGGCTCCACTGGAAACACCATATATTTT.

By share, this clone counts as medium-sized. This chain joins TRBV6-6 and TRBJ1-5; D might be TRBD1 (6 bases). This CDR3 is 16 amino acids long. The V and J ends lost 1 base and 3 bases respectively, with 13 bases between them. Germline CDR1 and CDR2: MNHNY and SVGAGI (reference sequence). CDR3 sequence: CASSYLHREFNQPQHF. The CDR3 DNA is TGTGCCAGCAGTTACTTACACAGGGAATTCAATCAGCCCCAGCATTTT.

V gene TRBV7-2 combines with J gene TRBJ1-1, with D hard to call. The CDR3 is 12 amino acids. Germline V CDR1 and CDR2: SGHTA, FQGNSA. V lost 3 bases and J 10 bases, leaving 12 bases between the germline ends. CDR3 coding DNA: TGTGCCAGCAGCTTCTCCCAAGATGGAGCTTTCTTT. Translated: CASSFSQDGAFF.

CDR3 sequence: CASSAGGGGNTIYF. DNA of the CDR3: TGTGCCAGCAGCGCAGGGGGCGGTGGAAACACCATATATTTT. The rearrangement links TRBV5-4 to TRBJ1-3; TRBD1 agrees at 8 bases. In germline, CDR1 is SGHNT, CDR2 YYREEE (reference sequence). The CDR3 has 14 residues. The J segment lost 3 bases and the V segment lost 4 bases, leaving 3 bases of the junction unmatched. Combining the CDR3 with reference TRBV5-4 and TRBJ1-3 gives the whole variable domain ETGVTQSPTHLIKTRGQQVTLRCSSQSGHNTVSWYQQALGQGPQFIFQYYREEENGRGNFPPRFSGLQFPNYSSELNVNALELDDSALYLCASSAGGGGNTIYFGEGSWLTVV.

V gene TRBV28 combines with J gene TRBJ1-2; perhaps TRBD1 as D (6 bases). The length of the CDR3 is 16 residues. Per germline, CDR1 MDHEN and CDR2 SYDVKM. V lost 5 bases, J lost 6 bases, and 22 bases lay in between. The CDR3 region is CASSAGLGGGGDGYTF. CDR3 DNA: TGTGCCAGCAGTGCGGGTCTAGGTGGAGGGGGGGATGGCTACACCTTC.

The rearrangement links TRBV10-1 to TRBJ2-2, with 11 bases lining up with TRBD2. The germline V gene has CDR1 WNHNN and CDR2 SYGVQD (reference sequence). The junction had 6 bases not matched to a gene; V was cut back by 8 bases and J by 4 bases. This CDR3 has 15 amino acids. The CDR3 sequence is CASSGLAVGTGELFF. CDR3 nucleotides: TGCGCCAGCTCGGGACTAGCGGTCGGCACCGGGGAGCTGTTTTTT.

The chain couples TRBV5-1 to TRBJ2-5, with D unclear. Germline lookup yields CDR1 SGHRS and CDR2 YFSETQ. Trimming removed 0 bases at V and 0 bases at J, with 9 bases between. The CDR3 is 15 residues long. The CDR3, as DNA: TGCGCCAGCAGCTTGGGGTTCAGAAACCAAGAGACCCAGTACTTC. Translation: CASSLGFRNQETQYF.

The chain carries TRBV29-1 and TRBJ1-2; TRBD1 matches at 8 bases. Germline V gene sequence: CDR1 SQVTM, CDR2 ANQGSEA. This CDR3 has 13 amino acids. Trimming removed 6 bases from V and 1 base from J; junction bases left unmatched: 4. This chain's CDR3 is CSVDRGGNYGYTF. The CDR3 coding sequence is TGCAGCGTAGACAGGGGAGGTAACTATGGCTACACCTTC.

CDR3 region: CASSQIDTYEQYF. The CDR3 bases are TGCGCCAGCAGCCAAATTGATACCTACGAGCAGTACTTC. The genes are TRBV4-1 and TRBJ2-7, with D uncertain. V lost 2 bases and J lost 2, with 7 bases in between. The germline CDR1 and CDR2 sequences are MGHRA and YSYEKL. This CDR3 has 13 residues.

The rearrangement links TRBV6-6 to TRBJ1-1; D not certain. V was trimmed by 2 bases and J by 2 bases, leaving 3 bases between them. The CDR3 extends over 12 amino acids. Germline V gives CDR1 MNHNY, CDR2 SVGAGI (reference sequence). CDR3 sequence (DNA): TGTGCCAGCAGTTACGAAAACACTGAAGCTTTCTTT. Amino acids: CASSYENTEAFF.

The V and J genes are TRBV7-2 and TRBJ2-3; 9 bases line up with TRBD2. This CDR3 contains 17 residues. Germline lookup yields CDR1 SGHTA and CDR2 FQGNSA. The J segment lost 7 bases and the V segment lost 5 bases, leaving 16 bases of the junction unmatched. The DNA of the CDR3 is TGTGCCAGCAGCCTACGCGTATCGCGGGGGGGCCTTAATACGCAGTATTTT. Protein: CASSLRVSRGGLNTQYF.

The chain carries TRBV10-3 and TRBJ2-7, with TRBD2 matching 9 bases. Germline CDR1 ENHRY, CDR2 SYGVKD. Germline trimming cut 3 bases from V and 4 bases from J; bases unmatched to any gene: 7. This CDR3 spans 15 amino acids. Here the CDR3 DNA reads TGTGCCATCAGTGACCCCGGGGGACTAGCTTACGAGCAGTACTTC. The encoded protein is CAISDPGGLAYEQYF.